The 32 T cell receptor beta chains below were found in one sample sequenced in a study of tumor-infiltrating lymphocytes in localized non-small cell lung cancer. Sequencing was performed with immunoSEQ multiplex PCR; in TCRdb, only in-frame clones are kept and a portion is missing. The sample lists about 16,000 clones, roughly 70% occurring once. What was sequenced was lung tumor tissue. The receptors stem from a human donor with non-small cell lung cancer.

This rearrangement joins TRBV29-1 to TRBJ2-7, with D perhaps given as TRBD1 or TRBD2 (5 bases each). V was shortened by 3 bases and J by 0 bases, with 9 bases between the two germline ends. Germline V gives CDR1 SQVTM, CDR2 ANQGSEA. This CDR3 has 13 amino acids. This CDR3 is CSVDAGTSYEQYF. DNA of the CDR3: TGCAGCGTTGACGCCGGGACCTCCTACGAGCAGTACTTC.

The V call is TRBV11-1, the J call TRBJ1-1; D is uncertain. Germline V lookup: CDR1 SGHAT, CDR2 FQDESV (reference sequence). Trimming took off 5 bases at V and 1 base at J, with 11 bases between the two ends. This CDR3 has 14 amino acids. CDR3 nucleotide sequence: TGTGCCAGCAGCGTAGGACCCAAGAACACTGAAGCTTTCTTT. It encodes CASSVGPKNTEAFF.

This clone was observed once. The V gene is TRBV7-2, the J gene TRBJ2-7; the match to TRBD2 covers 7 bases. Germline values: CDR1 SGHTA, CDR2 FQGNSA. The CDR3 contains 15 residues. V lost 5 bases, J lost 2 bases, and 9 bases stayed unmatched. CDR3 bases: TGTGCCAGCAGCGCAACTAGCGTATACCCCTACGAGCAGTACTTC. Its protein product is CASSATSVYPYEQYF.

In DNA, the CDR3 is TGTGCCAGCAGCCAAGGGCAACAGGGGAACACTGAAGCTTTCTTT. It specifies CASSQGQQGNTEAFF. The chain uses TRBV4-2 and TRBJ1-1; D may be TRBD1 (6 bases). The CDR3 totals 15 residues. The ends were cut back, 1 base at V and 1 base at J, with 10 bases in the middle. Germline CDR1 and CDR2: LGHNA and YNFKEQ.

The chain employs TRBV5-6 and TRBJ1-2, with a tentative D call TRBD1 (6 bases). The CDR3 sequence is 16 residues long. With 6 bases removed from V and 1 base from J, the gap between germline ends came to 19 bases. Germline assignment: CDR1 SGHDT and CDR2 YYEEEE. The CDR3 protein is CASTRTQGLLNYGYTF. Written as DNA, the CDR3 is TGTGCCAGCACCCGGACCCAGGGGCTGCTTAACTATGGCTACACCTTC. The entire variable domain, with the rest obtained from reference TRBV5-6 and TRBJ1-2, is as follows: DAGVTQSPTHLIKTRGQQVTLRCSPKSGHDTVSWYQQALGQGPQFIFQYYEEEERQRGNFPDRFSGHQFPNYSSELNVNALLLGDSALYLCASTRTQGLLNYGYTFGSGTRLTVV.

The rearrangement uses TRBV5-4 and TRBJ2-7; D gene ambiguous. CDR1 is SGHNT and CDR2 is YYREEE in the germline V gene (reference sequence). Trimming shortened V by 0 bases and J by 5 bases, and 9 bases separated the two germline ends. The CDR3 has 13 amino acids. CDR3 sequence reads: CASSLATLDEQYF. CDR3 in DNA: TGTGCCAGCAGCTTGGCCACCCTGGACGAGCAGTACTTC. The complete variable domain, with remaining parts taken from reference TRBV5-4 and TRBJ2-7, reads ETGVTQSPTHLIKTRGQQVTLRCSSQSGHNTVSWYQQALGQGPQFIFQYYREEENGRGNFPPRFSGLQFPNYSSELNVNALELDDSALYLCASSLATLDEQYFGPGTRLTVT.

V and J are TRBV2 and TRBJ1-5, with D hard to call. CDR3 length: 13 residues. V shed 5 bases and J shed 6 bases, with 11 bases lying between them. Germline loops: CDR1 SNHLY, CDR2 FYNNEI. This CDR3 reads CASSFGEGQPQHF. The CDR3 DNA sequence: TGTGCCAGCAGTTTTGGGGAAGGTCAGCCCCAGCATTTT. Drawing the rest from reference TRBV2 and TRBJ1-5, the complete variable domain is EPEVTQTPSHQVTQMGQEVILRCVPISNHLYFYWYRQILGQKVEFLVSFYNNEISEKSEIFDDQFSVERPDGSNFTLKIRSTKLEDSAMYFCASSFGEGQPQHFGDGTRLSIL.

V gene TRBV7-9 combines with J gene TRBJ2-7; unclear D gene. V was shortened by 3 bases and J by 10 bases, with 10 bases between the two germline ends. The CDR3 has 11 residues. Germline V gives CDR1 SEHNR, CDR2 FQNEAQ (reference sequence). The CDR3 reads CASSFGPGQYF. Here the CDR3 DNA reads TGTGCCAGCAGCTTCGGGCCCGGTCAGTACTTC.

The rearrangement links TRBV5-4 to TRBJ2-2, with D hard to call. V shed 2 bases and J shed 3 bases, with 5 bases lying between them. Germline V CDR1 and CDR2: SGHNT, YYREEE (reference sequence). The length of the CDR3 is 13 residues. The CDR3 nucleotides read TGTGCCAGCAGCTTCTCGGACACCGGGGAGCTGTTTTTT. Translated: CASSFSDTGELFF.

The V call is TRBV6-1, the J call TRBJ2-2; no definite D call. The CDR3 has 15 residues. The germline V gene encodes CDR1 MNHNS and CDR2 SASEGT. V shed 6 bases and J shed 5 bases, with 16 bases lying between them. The DNA of the CDR3 is TGTGCCAGCAGCGTTCTTTCCTCGGATACCGGGGAGCTGTTTTTT. Translating it yields CASSVLSSDTGELFF.

The rearrangement uses TRBV6-6 and TRBJ2-2, with TRBD2 as a possible D gene (6 bases). Between the trimmed V and J ends, which lost 3 bases and 4 bases, there was a span of 9 bases. Per the germline V gene, CDR1 is MNHNY and CDR2 is SVGAGI (reference sequence). CDR3 length: 14 residues. The CDR3 DNA reads TGTGCCAGCAGTTATAGGGGAGGCACCGGGGAGCTGTTTTTT. Translation: CASSYRGGTGELFF.

This clone was counted only a few times. The CDR3 coding sequence is TGTGCCAGGTCTCGGGAGACTGAAGCTTTCTTT. Translated, it gives CARSRETEAFF. V gene TRBV19 combines with J gene TRBJ1-1; no clear D gene. This CDR3 region has 11 residues. Germline CDR1 LNHDA, CDR2 SQIVND (reference sequence). The V gene lost 9 bases and the J gene lost 5 bases, with 10 bases spanning the gap.

The J gene is TRBJ2-5, the V gene TRBV25-1; D perhaps matches TRBD2 (5 bases). Trimming shortened V by 4 bases and J by 5 bases, and 14 bases separated the two germline ends. Per germline, CDR1 MGHDK and CDR2 SYGVNS. The CDR3 is made up of 14 amino acids. Here the CDR3 reads CASSVRGISETQYF. DNA of the CDR3: TGTGCCAGCAGTGTCCGGGGTATAAGCGAGACCCAGTACTTC.

V is TRBV4-2 and J is TRBJ1-1, with D hard to call. The CDR3 extends over 14 amino acids. V shed 0 bases and J shed 2 bases, with 7 bases lying between them. Germline CDR1 and CDR2: LGHNA and YNFKEQ. CDR3 amino acids: CASSQDGVNTEAFF. In nucleotides, the CDR3 is TGTGCCAGCAGCCAAGACGGGGTAAACACTGAAGCTTTCTTT.

The CDR3 DNA reads TGTGCCAGCAGCTTAGGAGGGGTTCTCACTGAAGCTTTCTTT. Protein: CASSLGGVLTEAFF. V is TRBV7-9 and J is TRBJ1-1; D is perhaps TRBD1 (5 bases). CDR1 SEHNR and CDR2 FQNEAQ come from the germline V gene (reference sequence). The CDR3 has 14 amino acids. V gave up 1 base and J gave up 4 bases, with 10 bases separating them. The full variable domain, rest sourced from reference TRBV7-9 and TRBJ1-1, is DTGVSQNPRHKITKRGQNVTFRCDPISEHNRLYWYRQTLGQGPEFLTYFQNEAQLEKSRLLSDRFSAERPKGSFSTLEIQRTEQGDSAMYLCASSLGGVLTEAFFGQGTRLTVV.

V and J are TRBV5-1 and TRBJ1-2; D remains unclear. The CDR3 is made up of 13 amino acids. CDR1 is SGHRS and CDR2 is YFSETQ in the germline V gene. Trimming stripped 3 bases from V and 5 bases from J, with 11 bases between. The CDR3: CASSSGIEYGYTF. CDR3 coding DNA: TGCGCCAGCAGCTCCGGGATTGAATATGGCTACACCTTC.

This chain uses TRBV5-4 with TRBJ2-7; TRBD2 matches 8 bases. CDR3 length equals 15 residues. Germline CDR1 reads SGHNT; CDR2 reads YYREEE (reference sequence). Trimming removed 0 bases from V and 4 bases from J; junction bases left unmatched: 6. The CDR3 region is CASSLDGGGLYEQYF. DNA of the CDR3: TGTGCCAGCAGCTTGGACGGGGGGGGCCTGTACGAGCAGTACTTC. Based on the CDR3 plus reference TRBV5-4 and TRBJ2-7, the full variable domain is ETGVTQSPTHLIKTRGQQVTLRCSSQSGHNTVSWYQQALGQGPQFIFQYYREEENGRGNFPPRFSGLQFPNYSSELNVNALELDDSALYLCASSLDGGGLYEQYFGPGTRLTVT.

The chain employs TRBV4-1 and TRBJ2-7; no definite D call. This CDR3 comprises 14 residues. Germline CDR1 reads MGHRA; CDR2 reads YSYEKL. V was cut by 0 bases and J by 0 bases, with 6 bases left in between. CDR3 DNA: TGCGCCAGCAGCCAAGAGAAGATCTCCTACGAGCAGTACTTC. Protein: CASSQEKISYEQYF.

The V and J genes are TRBV19 and TRBJ1-5, with 10 positions matching TRBD1. V was clipped by 6 bases and J by 7 bases; unmatched bases: 9. The CDR3 has 15 amino acids. Per germline, CDR1 LNHDA and CDR2 SQIVND (reference sequence). For the CDR3, the DNA is TGTGCCAGTAGCCCGGGACAGGGGCCCTTCCAGCCCCAGCATTTT. It is translated as CASSPGQGPFQPQHF.

CDR3 nucleotide sequence: TGTGCCAGCAGCAAAGTAGTCGACAGGGTGGCAGAGACCCAGTACTTC. It yields the protein CASSKVVDRVAETQYF. This chain uses TRBV21-1 with TRBJ2-5; TRBD1, the table's D call, was not compared with the DNA. TRBV21-1 is a known pseudogene. The CDR3 is made up of 16 amino acids.

This chain joins TRBV2 and TRBJ1-4, with 9 bases that match TRBD1. Per the germline V gene, CDR1 is SNHLY and CDR2 is FYNNEI. This CDR3 comprises 20 residues. Trimming cost V 2 bases and J 0 bases; bases outside gene matches: 13. Here the CDR3 reads CASSERRTGETRATNEKLFF. CDR3 sequence (DNA): TGTGCCAGCAGTGAAAGAAGGACAGGGGAAACTCGGGCAACTAATGAAAAACTGTTTTTT.

J is TRBJ1-4 and V is TRBV9; D is undetermined. V was shortened by 0 bases and J by 3 bases, with 9 bases between the two germline ends. The CDR3 runs to 15 residues. Germline loops: CDR1 SGDLS, CDR2 YYNGEE. In DNA form, the CDR3 reads TGTGCCAGCAGCGTAGAGGGAGAAGCTAATGAAAAACTGTTTTTT. It is translated as CASSVEGEANEKLFF.

This chain connects TRBV7-2 to TRBJ1-2; D not resolved. Trimming shortened V by 5 bases and J by 8 bases, and 9 bases separated the two germline ends. CDR1 SGHTA and CDR2 FQGNSA come from the germline V gene. This CDR3 spans 11 amino acids. CDR3: CASSLTRGYTF. CDR3 DNA: TGTGCCAGCAGCCTCACACGGGGCTACACCTTC. The complete variable domain, with remaining parts taken from reference TRBV7-2 and TRBJ1-2, reads GAGVSQSPSNKVTEKGKDVELRCDPISGHTALYWYRQSLGQGLEFLIYFQGNSAPDKSGLPSDRFSAERTGGSVSTLTIQRTQQEDSAVYLCASSLTRGYTFGSGTRLTVV.

This clone has only one observation. The V and J genes are TRBV19 and TRBJ2-1, with TRBD2 matching over 12 bases. The CDR3 contains 16 residues. J lost 4 bases, V lost 7 bases, and 8 bases had no gene match. CDR1 LNHDA and CDR2 SQIVND come from the germline V gene (reference sequence). The CDR3 sequence: CASTPKLAGGYNEQFF. The CDR3 DNA reads TGTGCCAGTACTCCAAAACTAGCGGGGGGATACAATGAGCAGTTCTTC.

The chain joins TRBV10-3 to TRBJ2-3, with 7 bases that match TRBD2. Germline V lookup: CDR1 ENHRY, CDR2 SYGVKD. This CDR3 is 16 amino acids long. V dropped 8 bases and J dropped 5; count of bases not matched to a gene: 16. Here the CDR3 DNA reads TGTGCCATCCGTTCTAGGGCGGGAGAAGGGGTAGATACGCAGTATTTT. It translates to CAIRSRAGEGVDTQYF.

The chain couples TRBV7-9 to TRBJ2-7; TRBD1 is a possible D gene (6 bases). This CDR3 has 14 amino acids. Per the germline V gene, CDR1 is SEHNR and CDR2 is FQNEAQ (reference sequence). V dropped 5 bases and J dropped 7 bases, with 18 bases sitting between them. The CDR3 DNA reads as TGTGCCAGCAGCCCAAGGGCCCAGGGGAGAGAGCAGTACTTC. As protein: CASSPRAQGREQYF. Using reference TRBV7-9 and TRBJ2-7 for the parts outside the CDR3, the full variable domain is DTGVSQNPRHKITKRGQNVTFRCDPISEHNRLYWYRQTLGQGPEFLTYFQNEAQLEKSRLLSDRFSAERPKGSFSTLEIQRTEQGDSAMYLCASSPRAQGREQYFGPGTRLTVT.

The gene calls are TRBV5-6 and TRBJ2-5, with 13 positions matching TRBD2. The length of the CDR3 is 18 residues. From germline, CDR1 is SGHDT and CDR2 YYEEEE. Trimming removed 4 bases from V and 5 bases from J; junction bases left unmatched: 14. CDR3 coding DNA: TGTGCCAGCAGCCTCCGACTAGCGGGGGGAGTACTGAAGGAGACCCAGTACTTC. This gives the protein CASSLRLAGGVLKETQYF.

The chain has TRBV5-6 and TRBJ1-5; D is ambiguous. V was trimmed by 0 bases and J by 3 bases, leaving 4 bases between them. Looked up from germline, CDR1 is SGHDT and CDR2 is YYEEEE. This CDR3 is 13 amino acids long. The CDR3 protein is CASSLGINQPQHF. The CDR3 nucleotides read TGTGCCAGCAGCTTGGGCATCAATCAGCCCCAGCATTTT.

The rearrangement uses TRBV4-2 and TRBJ2-5; D uncertain. CDR3 size: 14 residues. Germline CDR1 is LGHNA and CDR2 is YNFKEQ. Deletions cut 2 bases from V and 1 base from J, with 8 bases between. The CDR3 bases are TGTGCCAGCAGCCAATGGCTTACCCAAGAGACCCAGTACTTC. This translates into CASSQWLTQETQYF.

This clone has only one observation. This rearrangement joins TRBV19 to TRBJ1-1; D remains unclear. The CDR3 totals 15 residues. CDR1 and CDR2 (germline): LNHDA, SQIVND (reference sequence). V was cut by 7 bases and J by 5 bases, with 20 bases left in between. CDR3 sequence (DNA): TGTGCCAGTAAAGTCGGCCTAGGGCTATCAACTGAAGCTTTCTTT. The encoded protein is CASKVGLGLSTEAFF.

This clone is termed large (0.1 to 1%). V usage is TRBV6-6 and J usage is TRBJ2-3; D is undetermined. The V gene lost 2 bases and the J gene lost 6 bases, with 12 bases spanning the gap. CDR3 length: 14 amino acids. The germline CDR1 and CDR2 sequences are MNHNY and SVGAGI (reference sequence). The CDR3 DNA is TGTGCCAGCAGTTACGACCGGGTAGGGGATACGCAGTATTTT. Protein product: CASSYDRVGDTQYF.

The chain combines TRBV5-1 with TRBJ1-4; the D is unclear. CDR1 is SGHRS, CDR2 YFSETQ, per germline. This CDR3 is built from 15 residues. Trimming removed 0 bases at V and 3 bases at J, with 9 bases between. The CDR3 sequence is CASSLGVASNEKLFF. Written as DNA, the CDR3 is TGCGCCAGCAGCTTGGGGGTGGCCTCTAATGAAAAACTGTTTTTT.